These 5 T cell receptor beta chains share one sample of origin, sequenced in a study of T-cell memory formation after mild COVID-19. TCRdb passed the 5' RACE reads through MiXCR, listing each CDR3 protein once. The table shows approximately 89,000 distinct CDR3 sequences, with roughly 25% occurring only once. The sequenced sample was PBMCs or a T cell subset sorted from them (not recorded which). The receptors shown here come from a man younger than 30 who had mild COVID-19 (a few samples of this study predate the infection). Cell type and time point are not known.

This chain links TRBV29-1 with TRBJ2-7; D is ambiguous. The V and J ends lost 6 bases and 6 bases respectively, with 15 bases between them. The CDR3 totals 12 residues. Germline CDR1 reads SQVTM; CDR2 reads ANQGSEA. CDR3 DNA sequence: TGCAGCGTGAGGACGGATCATGGCGAGCAGTACTTC. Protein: CSVRTDHGEQYF.

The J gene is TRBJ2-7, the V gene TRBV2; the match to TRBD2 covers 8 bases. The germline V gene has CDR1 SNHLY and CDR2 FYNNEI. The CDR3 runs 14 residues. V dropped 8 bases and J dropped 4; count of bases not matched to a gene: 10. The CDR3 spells CASGIGGGLYEQYF. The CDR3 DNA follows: TGTGCCAGCGGTATTGGCGGGGGGCTGTACGAGCAGTACTTC.

The CDR3 sequence: CASSLGGTDYEQYV. In DNA form, the CDR3 reads TGTGCCAGCAGCTTAGGAGGGACAGATTACGAGCAGTACGTC. The chain carries TRBV7-8 and TRBJ2-7; 7 bases line up with TRBD1. The J segment lost 4 bases and the V segment lost 1 base, leaving 4 bases of the junction unmatched. The CDR3 contains 14 residues. Germline-derived CDR1 and CDR2 are SGHVS and FQNEAQ.

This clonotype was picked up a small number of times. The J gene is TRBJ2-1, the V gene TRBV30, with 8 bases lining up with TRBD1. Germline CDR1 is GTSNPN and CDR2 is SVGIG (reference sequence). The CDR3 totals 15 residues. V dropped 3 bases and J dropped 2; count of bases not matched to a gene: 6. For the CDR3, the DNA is TGTGCCTGGAGCGTCGGACAGGGCGCCTACAATGAGCAGTTCTTC. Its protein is CAWSVGQGAYNEQFF.

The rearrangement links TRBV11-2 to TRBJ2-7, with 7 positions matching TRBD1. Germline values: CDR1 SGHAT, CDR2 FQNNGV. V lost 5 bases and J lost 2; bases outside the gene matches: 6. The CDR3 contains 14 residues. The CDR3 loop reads CASSKYRGTYEQYV. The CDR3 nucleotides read TGTGCCAGCAGCAAATACAGGGGAACCTACGAGCAGTACGTC.